One sample yielded the 26 T cell receptor beta chains listed below, sequenced in a study of shared clonotypes between healthy human individuals. The method was immunoSEQ multiplex PCR; TCRdb's version includes in-frame clones alone and lacks a portion of them. The table includes over a million clones, more than 60% detected once. The source material was memory CD4+ T cells sorted from blood. Subset of the sample: CD45RA-negative fraction. The receptors here all came from a man younger than 35 in good health.

The V call is TRBV11-3, the J call TRBJ2-4; a possible D gene is TRBD1 (6 bases). V lost 0 bases, J lost 8 bases, and 11 bases lay in between. Germline V lookup: CDR1 SGHNT, CDR2 YENEEA. The CDR3 is 14 residues long. CDR3 coding DNA: TGTGCCAGCAGCTTAGAGGGCAGGGGAGACATTCAGTACTTC. This encodes CASSLEGRGDIQYF. Full variable domain (missing parts from reference TRBV11-3 and TRBJ2-4): EAGVVQSPRYKIIEKKQPVAFWCNPISGHNTLYWYLQNLGQGPELLIRYENEEAVDDSQLPKDRFSAERLKGVDSTLKIQPAELGDSAVYLCASSLEGRGDIQYFGAGTRLSVL.

This clone was observed once. The same CDR3 can be traced to other DNA sequences in this sample. The chain couples TRBV7-9 to TRBJ1-5, with D unclear. The germline V gene has CDR1 SEHNR and CDR2 FQNEAQ (reference sequence). V was pared by 3 bases and J by 2 bases, with 2 bases between. This CDR3 comprises 12 residues. The CDR3 DNA is TGTGCCAGCAGCTTGGGCAATCAGCCCCAGCATTTT. Translation gives CASSLGNQPQHF.

The rearrangement joins TRBV6-5 to TRBJ2-1, with 10 bases matching TRBD2. Germline V gene lookup returns CDR1 MNHEY and CDR2 SVGAGI. The CDR3 covers 14 residues. V gave up 5 bases and J gave up 11 bases; unmatched junction bases: 9. The CDR3 bases are TGTGCCAGCAGTGAGATAGCGGGAGGAGCAAAGCAGTTCTTC. It translates to CASSEIAGGAKQFF.

The chain uses TRBV6-1 and TRBJ2-5; D is possibly TRBD2 (6 bases). Trimming shortened V by 6 bases and J by 1 base, and 9 bases separated the two germline ends. Germline assignment: CDR1 MNHNS and CDR2 SASEGT. CDR3 length equals 13 residues. The CDR3 DNA sequence: TGTGCCAGCAGCAGCGGGTCCCAAGAGACCCAGTACTTC. It is translated as CASSSGSQETQYF.

The rearrangement links TRBV28 to TRBJ1-2; D uncertain. CDR1 is MDHEN and CDR2 is SYDVKM in the germline V gene. The CDR3 loop spans 15 amino acids. V lost 6 bases and J 4 bases, leaving 18 bases between the germline ends. As DNA, the CDR3 is TGTGCCAGCAGCGCCGTGGCAGGCGCCTCCTATGGCTACACCTTC. Its translation is CASSAVAGASYGYTF.

The gene calls are TRBV5-5 and TRBJ1-5; 11 bases are shared with TRBD1. Germline V lookup: CDR1 SGHKS, CDR2 YYEKEE (reference sequence). V lost 3 bases and J lost 6; bases outside the gene matches: 5. This CDR3 contains 15 residues. CDR3 amino acids: CASSWTGGAGQPQHF. The CDR3 DNA sequence: TGTGCCAGCAGCTGGACAGGGGGCGCGGGTCAGCCCCAGCATTTT.

The chain carries TRBV5-1 and TRBJ1-1; a weak D match, TRBD1 (5 bases). The CDR3 contains 16 residues. Deletions cut 0 bases from V and 4 bases from J, with 16 bases between. The V gene's germline CDR1 is SGHRS and CDR2 YFSETQ. CDR3 amino acids: CASSLDPAGWATEAFF. DNA of the CDR3: TGCGCCAGCAGCTTGGATCCGGCAGGGTGGGCCACTGAAGCTTTCTTT.

The J gene is TRBJ1-1, the V gene TRBV11-1; 7 bases are a match to TRBD1. V lost 4 bases, J lost 5 bases, and 10 bases stayed unmatched. The length of the CDR3 is 15 residues. Germline lookup yields CDR1 SGHAT and CDR2 FQDESV (reference sequence). The CDR3 sequence is CASSSPYRGRTEAFF. The CDR3 DNA follows: TGTGCCAGCAGCTCGCCCTACAGGGGACGGACTGAAGCTTTCTTT.

The chain has TRBV30 and TRBJ2-1, with D maybe TRBD2 (5 bases). The germline V and J ends were trimmed by 0 bases and 4 bases, with 13 bases remaining between them. The CDR3 sequence is 15 residues long. Germline loops: CDR1 GTSNPN, CDR2 SVGIG (reference sequence). DNA for the CDR3: TGTGCCTGGAGTGTAGGCCCTAGCTGGTACAATGAGCAGTTCTTC. This gives the protein CAWSVGPSWYNEQFF.

The count of this clone is one. The chain carries TRBV5-6 and TRBJ2-1, with a possible D match to TRBD2 (6 bases). CDR1 is SGHDT, CDR2 YYEEEE, per germline. CDR3 length equals 15 residues. V was clipped by 0 bases and J by 8 bases, with 15 bases between them. The CDR3 DNA sequence: TGTGCCAGCAGCTTGGGGCGACTAGATAAATATGAGCAGTTCTTC. Its protein product is CASSLGRLDKYEQFF.

This chain uses TRBV2 with TRBJ2-5; TRBD1 might be the D (6 bases). With 9 bases removed from V and 5 bases from J, the gap between germline ends came to 13 bases. From germline, CDR1 is SNHLY and CDR2 FYNNEI. This CDR3 region has 12 residues. The DNA for the CDR3 is TGTGCCAGTAACAGGGAAGAGGAGACCCAGTACTTC. Translation: CASNREEETQYF.

A note on this clone: It may be a read error: a sequence one base away is much more abundant. The rearrangement joins TRBV19 to TRBJ2-2, with 7 bases aligning to TRBD1. V was clipped by 7 bases and J by 1 base; unmatched bases: 6. CDR3 size: 15 residues. The germline V gene has CDR1 LNHDA and CDR2 SQIVND (reference sequence). Here the CDR3 reads CASTRTGLNTGELFF. CDR3 coding DNA: TGTGCCAGTACCAGGACAGGATTGAACACCGGGGAGCTGTTTTTT.

CDR3 DNA: TGCAGCGTATCCGGGGGGCTAGATTTCGGGGAGCTGTTTTTT. Its protein product is CSVSGGLDFGELFF. This chain uses TRBV29-1 with TRBJ2-2, with TRBD2 as a possible D gene (7 bases). This CDR3 has 14 residues. The germline V gene has CDR1 SQVTM and CDR2 ANQGSEA. With 6 bases removed from V and 7 bases from J, the gap between germline ends came to 18 bases.

V gene TRBV9 combines with J gene TRBJ2-3; D is possibly TRBD1 or TRBD2 (5 bases each). Trimming pared 0 bases from V and 4 bases from J, leaving 12 bases between. From germline, CDR1 is SGDLS and CDR2 YYNGEE. The CDR3 has 15 residues. The CDR3 is CASSVGGYNADTQYF. CDR3 sequence (DNA): TGTGCCAGCAGCGTAGGGGGGTACAATGCAGATACGCAGTATTTT.

The V gene is TRBV13, the J gene TRBJ1-6; D perhaps matches TRBD1 (5 bases). This CDR3 comprises 14 residues. The ends were cut back, 10 bases at V and 7 bases at J, with 17 bases in the middle. Germline CDR1 PRHDT, CDR2 FYEKMQ (reference sequence). The CDR3 region has the DNA TGTGCCACCCGGTGGGGGGAGAGGAATTCACCCCTCCACTTT. It codes for CATRWGERNSPLHF.

CDR3 DNA: TGTGCCAGCAGCTTGTCGGGGGATACCTATGGCTACACCTTC. It codes for CASSLSGDTYGYTF. The gene calls are TRBV5-6 and TRBJ1-2; weak D call: TRBD1 (5 bases). The CDR3 spans 14 residues. The V and J ends lost 1 base and 4 bases respectively, with 11 bases between them. The germline CDR1 and CDR2 sequences are SGHDT and YYEEEE.

This clone was recorded once. Other DNA sequences in this specimen translate into the identical CDR3. This rearrangement joins TRBV10-3 to TRBJ2-5, with 12 bases matching TRBD2. V lost 7 bases to trimming and J lost 4 bases; unmatched junction nucleotides: 7. The CDR3 is 15 residues long. In germline, CDR1 is ENHRY, CDR2 SYGVKD. CDR3 amino acids: CAIKASGGAGETQYF. The CDR3 DNA sequence: TGTGCCATCAAAGCTAGCGGGGGGGCAGGAGAGACCCAGTACTTC.

This sequence joins TRBV5-1 and TRBJ2-3, with D perhaps matching TRBD2 (5 bases). V gave up 5 bases and J gave up 4 bases, with 17 bases separating them. CDR3 length: 15 residues. Germline V gene sequence: CDR1 SGHRS, CDR2 YFSETQ. The CDR3: CASSPSQPGADTQYF. The CDR3 region has the DNA TGCGCCAGCAGTCCGAGCCAACCCGGGGCAGATACGCAGTATTTT.

This chain uses TRBV6-5 with TRBJ2-5; possible D gene TRBD1, 6 bases. The germline V and J ends were trimmed by 5 bases and 8 bases, with 15 bases remaining between them. Germline V lookup: CDR1 MNHEY, CDR2 SVGAGI. This CDR3 comprises 13 residues. CDR3 in amino acids: CASSPSYRDTQYF. For the CDR3, the DNA is TGTGCCAGCAGTCCATCGTACAGGGATACCCAGTACTTC.

This clone was detected once. V and J are TRBV11-2 and TRBJ2-1, with 7 bases identical to TRBD2. V dropped 3 bases and J dropped 6; count of bases not matched to a gene: 2. This CDR3 is 13 amino acids long. Germline lookup yields CDR1 SGHAT and CDR2 FQNNGV. The CDR3 reads CASSFSGGNEQFF. The DNA for the CDR3 is TGTGCCAGCAGCTTTTCGGGGGGCAATGAGCAGTTCTTC.

This clone was seen just once. V gene TRBV6-1 combines with J gene TRBJ2-7; 9 nucleotides agree with TRBD1. Losses at the gene ends were 6 bases for V and 5 bases for J; bases not matched to a gene: 11. CDR1 MNHNS and CDR2 SASEGT come from the germline V gene. CDR3 length equals 15 residues. The CDR3 sequence is CASRDFGTGSNEQYF. DNA for the CDR3: TGTGCCAGCAGAGATTTCGGGACAGGGTCAAACGAGCAGTACTTC.

The J gene is TRBJ2-7, the V gene TRBV19, with D possibly called TRBD1 or TRBD2 (5 bases each). CDR1 is LNHDA, CDR2 SQIVND, per germline (reference sequence). The CDR3 consists of 13 residues. Trimming shortened V by 3 bases and J by 2 bases, and 8 bases separated the two germline ends. CDR3 bases: TGTGCCAGTAGTATGTGGGGGACCTACGAGCAGTACTTC. It codes for CASSMWGTYEQYF.

The chain couples TRBV4-1 to TRBJ2-1, with 10 bases matching TRBD2. Germline loops: CDR1 MGHRA, CDR2 YSYEKL. With 0 bases clipped from V and 7 bases from J, the junction kept 6 bases outside the gene matches. CDR3 length: 16 amino acids. The CDR3 protein is CASSQDPSGSRNEQFF. DNA for the CDR3: TGCGCCAGCAGCCAAGATCCTAGCGGGAGTCGAAATGAGCAGTTCTTC.

This clone occurred once. The rearrangement uses TRBV5-4 and TRBJ2-6; either TRBD1 or TRBD2 may supply D (5 bases each). The CDR3 spans 17 residues. CDR1 SGHNT and CDR2 YYREEE come from the germline V gene (reference sequence). V was shortened by 1 base and J by 4 bases, with 15 bases between the two germline ends. In DNA, the CDR3 is TGTGCCAGCAGCTTGACGGGTATGGGACCCGGGGCCAACGTCCTGACTTTC. It yields the protein CASSLTGMGPGANVLTF. Combining the CDR3 with reference TRBV5-4 and TRBJ2-6 gives the whole variable domain ETGVTQSPTHLIKTRGQQVTLRCSSQSGHNTVSWYQQALGQGPQFIFQYYREEENGRGNFPPRFSGLQFPNYSSELNVNALELDDSALYLCASSLTGMGPGANVLTFGAGSRLTVL.

This chain links TRBV5-4 with TRBJ2-2; 8 bases align to TRBD2. This CDR3 has 15 amino acids. Germline CDR1 and CDR2: SGHNT and YYREEE (reference sequence). After removal of 1 base from V and 3 bases from J, the junction contained 2 bases not matched to a gene. CDR3 amino acids: CASSLRRGDTGELFF. The CDR3 DNA is TGTGCCAGCAGCTTGAGGCGGGGGGACACCGGGGAGCTGTTTTTT.

The chain carries TRBV14 and TRBJ2-1; 8 bases are a match to TRBD2. CDR3 size: 17 residues. Germline-derived CDR1 and CDR2 are SGHDN and FVKESK. The junction had 16 bases not matched to a gene; V was cut back by 5 bases and J by 7 bases. The CDR3 loop reads CASSSRDPREGRNEQFF. DNA for the CDR3: TGTGCCAGCAGCTCAAGGGATCCTCGGGAGGGCCGAAATGAGCAGTTCTTC.